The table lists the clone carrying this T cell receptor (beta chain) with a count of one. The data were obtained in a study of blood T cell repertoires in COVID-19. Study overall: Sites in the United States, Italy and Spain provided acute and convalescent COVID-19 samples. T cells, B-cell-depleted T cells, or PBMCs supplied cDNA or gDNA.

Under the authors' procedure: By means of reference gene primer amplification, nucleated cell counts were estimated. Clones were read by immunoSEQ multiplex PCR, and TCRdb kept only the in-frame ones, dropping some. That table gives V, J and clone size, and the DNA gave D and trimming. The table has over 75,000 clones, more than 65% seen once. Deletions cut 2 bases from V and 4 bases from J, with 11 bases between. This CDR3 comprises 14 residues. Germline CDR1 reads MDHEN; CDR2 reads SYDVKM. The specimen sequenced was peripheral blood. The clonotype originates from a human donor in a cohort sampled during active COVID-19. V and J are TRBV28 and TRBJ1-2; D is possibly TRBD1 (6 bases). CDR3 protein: CASSLPGHLYGYTF. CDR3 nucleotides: TGTGCCAGCAGTTTACCGGGACACCTCTATGGCTACACCTTC.